This paragraph covers one T cell receptor beta chain sequence. The sample belongs to a study of T cells after yellow fever vaccination. A single record per CDR3 protein comes from TCRdb applying MiXCR to the 5' RACE reads. The table lists under 600,000 distinct CDR3 sequences, about 13% of them singletons. CDR1 is KGHSH, CDR2 LQKENI, per germline. The CDR3 is 15 amino acids. Trimming removed 3 bases at V and 0 bases at J, with 11 bases between. This chain connects TRBV18 to TRBJ1-1; D is unclear. The sequence derives from a man aged 30 to 39 who received the YFV17D yellow fever vaccine. The sequenced sample was PBMCs, obtained on the day of the yellow fever booster vaccination. CDR3 loop: CASSPPGSMNTEAFF. The CDR3 DNA sequence: TGTGCCAGCTCACCTCCGGGGAGCATGAACACTGAAGCTTTCTTT.